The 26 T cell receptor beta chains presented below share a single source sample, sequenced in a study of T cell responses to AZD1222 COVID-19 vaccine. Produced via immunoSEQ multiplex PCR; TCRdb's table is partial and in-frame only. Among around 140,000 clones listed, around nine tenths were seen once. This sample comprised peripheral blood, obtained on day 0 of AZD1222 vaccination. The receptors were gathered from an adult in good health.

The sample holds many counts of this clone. The CDR3 DNA sequence: TGTGCCAGCAGCTTAGACAGGGGGTGGATAAAACCTGGGGCCAACGTCCTGACTTTC. Amino acid sequence: CASSLDRGWIKPGANVLTF. This chain uses TRBV7-2 with TRBJ2-6, with 8 bases fitting TRBD1. The germline V gene has CDR1 SGHTA and CDR2 FQGNSA. J gave up 2 bases and V 1 base, and 10 bases lay outside the gene matches. This CDR3 comprises 19 residues.

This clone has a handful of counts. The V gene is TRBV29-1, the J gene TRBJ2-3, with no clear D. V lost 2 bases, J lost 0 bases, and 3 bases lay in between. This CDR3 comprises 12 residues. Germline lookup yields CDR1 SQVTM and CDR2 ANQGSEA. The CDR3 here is CSVEYSTDTQYF. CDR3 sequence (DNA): TGCAGCGTTGAATACAGCACAGATACGCAGTATTTT.

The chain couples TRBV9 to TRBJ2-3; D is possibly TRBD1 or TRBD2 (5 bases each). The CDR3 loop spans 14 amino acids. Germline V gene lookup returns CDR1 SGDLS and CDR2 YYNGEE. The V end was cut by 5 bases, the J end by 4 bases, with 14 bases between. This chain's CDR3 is CASSLRGRADTQYF. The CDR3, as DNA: TGTGCCAGCAGTCTCCGGGGACGAGCAGATACGCAGTATTTT.

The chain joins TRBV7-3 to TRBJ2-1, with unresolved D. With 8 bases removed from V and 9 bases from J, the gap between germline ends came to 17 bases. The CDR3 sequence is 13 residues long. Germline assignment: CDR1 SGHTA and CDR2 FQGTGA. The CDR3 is CASALTGAGEQFF. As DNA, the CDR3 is TGTGCCAGCGCCCTCACTGGAGCCGGTGAGCAGTTCTTC. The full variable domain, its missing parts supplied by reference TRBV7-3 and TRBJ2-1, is GAGVSQTPSNKVTEKGKYVELRCDPISGHTALYWYRQSLGQGPEFLIYFQGTGAADDSGLPNDRFFAVRPEGSVSTLKIQRTERGDSAVYLCASALTGAGEQFFGPGTRLTVL.

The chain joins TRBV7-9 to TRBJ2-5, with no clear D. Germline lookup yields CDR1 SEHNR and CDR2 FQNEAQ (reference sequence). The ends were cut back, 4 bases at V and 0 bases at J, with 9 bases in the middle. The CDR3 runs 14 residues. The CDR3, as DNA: TGTGCCAGCAGCTCCTCCCGGTACCAAGAGACCCAGTACTTC. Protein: CASSSSRYQETQYF.

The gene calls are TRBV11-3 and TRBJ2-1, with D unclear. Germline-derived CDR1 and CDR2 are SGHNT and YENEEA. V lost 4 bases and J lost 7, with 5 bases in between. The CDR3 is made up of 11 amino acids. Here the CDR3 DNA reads TGTGCCAGCAGCTCCGGGAATGAGCAGTTCTTC. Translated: CASSSGNEQFF. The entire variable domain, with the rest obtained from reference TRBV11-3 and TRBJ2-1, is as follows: EAGVVQSPRYKIIEKKQPVAFWCNPISGHNTLYWYLQNLGQGPELLIRYENEEAVDDSQLPKDRFSAERLKGVDSTLKIQPAELGDSAVYLCASSSGNEQFFGPGTRLTVL.

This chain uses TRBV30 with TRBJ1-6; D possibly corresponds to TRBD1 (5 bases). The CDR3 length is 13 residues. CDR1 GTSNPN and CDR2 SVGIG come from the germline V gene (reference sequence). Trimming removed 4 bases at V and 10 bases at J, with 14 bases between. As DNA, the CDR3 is TGTGCCTGGAAGCGGGACTACAGCTCACCCCTCCACTTT. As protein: CAWKRDYSSPLHF.

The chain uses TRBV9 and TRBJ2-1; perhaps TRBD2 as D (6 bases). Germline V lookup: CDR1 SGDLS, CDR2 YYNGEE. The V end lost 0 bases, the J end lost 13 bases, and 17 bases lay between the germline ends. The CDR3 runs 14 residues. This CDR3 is CASSVAVGGAAQFF. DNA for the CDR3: TGTGCCAGCAGCGTAGCTGTGGGAGGAGCGGCACAGTTCTTC.

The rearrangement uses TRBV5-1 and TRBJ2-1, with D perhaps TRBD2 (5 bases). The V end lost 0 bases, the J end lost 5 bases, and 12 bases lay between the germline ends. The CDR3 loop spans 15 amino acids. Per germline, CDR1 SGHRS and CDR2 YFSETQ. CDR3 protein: CASSLVGVVDNEQFF. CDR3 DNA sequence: TGCGCCAGCAGCTTGGTGGGAGTTGTGGACAATGAGCAGTTCTTC.

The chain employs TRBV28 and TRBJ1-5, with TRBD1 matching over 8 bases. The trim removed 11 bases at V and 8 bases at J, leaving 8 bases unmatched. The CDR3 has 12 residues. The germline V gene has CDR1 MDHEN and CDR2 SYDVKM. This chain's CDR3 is CADGQGMKPQHF. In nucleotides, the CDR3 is TGTGCCGACGGACAGGGAATGAAGCCCCAGCATTTT.

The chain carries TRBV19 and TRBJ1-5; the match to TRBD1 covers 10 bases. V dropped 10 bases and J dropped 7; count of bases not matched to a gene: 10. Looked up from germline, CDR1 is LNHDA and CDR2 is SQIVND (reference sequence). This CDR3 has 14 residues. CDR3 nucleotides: TGTGCCACACTGACAGGGGGCGCGGGGCAGCCCCAGCATTTT. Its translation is CATLTGGAGQPQHF.

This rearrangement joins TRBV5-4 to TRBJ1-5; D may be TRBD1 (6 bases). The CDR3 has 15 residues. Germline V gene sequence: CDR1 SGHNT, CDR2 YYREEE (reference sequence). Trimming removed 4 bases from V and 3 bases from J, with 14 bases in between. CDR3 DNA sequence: TGTGCCAGCAGCCCAGGGGTGGGTATCAATCAGCCCCAGCATTTT. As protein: CASSPGVGINQPQHF.

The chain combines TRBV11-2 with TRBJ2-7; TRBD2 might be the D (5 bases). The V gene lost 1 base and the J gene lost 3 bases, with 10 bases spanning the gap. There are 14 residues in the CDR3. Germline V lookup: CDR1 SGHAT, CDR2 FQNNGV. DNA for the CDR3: TGTGCCAGCAGCTTAGCCGGACTTAGCTACGAGCAGTACTTC. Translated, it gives CASSLAGLSYEQYF.

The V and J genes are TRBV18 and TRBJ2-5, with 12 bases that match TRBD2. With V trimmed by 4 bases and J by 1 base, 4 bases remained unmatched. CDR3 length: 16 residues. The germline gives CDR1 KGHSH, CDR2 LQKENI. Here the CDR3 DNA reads TGTGCCAGCTCACGACTAGCGGGGGCGCCCCAAGAGACCCAGTACTTC. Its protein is CASSRLAGAPQETQYF.

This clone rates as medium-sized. The CDR3 DNA sequence: TGTGCCAGCAGCCAAGATGGTAGCGGGGGGGCCGAAGAGCTGTTTTTT. It specifies CASSQDGSGGAEELFF. The chain recombines TRBV4-2 with TRBJ2-2; 11 bases map to TRBD2. The CDR3 extends over 16 amino acids. Per germline, CDR1 LGHNA and CDR2 YNFKEQ. Trimming at V came to 0 bases and at J to 11 bases, leaving 8 bases not matched to a gene.

CDR3 protein: CASSEAGTVGEKLFF. The CDR3 DNA reads TGTGCCAGCAGTGAAGCTGGGACAGTTGGCGAAAAACTGTTTTTT. The chain links TRBV2 to TRBJ1-4; 7 bases are shared with TRBD1. Germline lookup yields CDR1 SNHLY and CDR2 FYNNEI. This CDR3 comprises 15 residues. The V segment lost 0 bases and the J segment 8 bases; nucleotides outside the gene matches: 6. Supplemented by reference TRBV2 and TRBJ1-4, the full variable domain reads EPEVTQTPSHQVTQMGQEVILRCVPISNHLYFYWYRQILGQKVEFLVSFYNNEISEKSEIFDDQFSVERPDGSNFTLKIRSTKLEDSAMYFCASSEAGTVGEKLFFGSGTQLSVL.

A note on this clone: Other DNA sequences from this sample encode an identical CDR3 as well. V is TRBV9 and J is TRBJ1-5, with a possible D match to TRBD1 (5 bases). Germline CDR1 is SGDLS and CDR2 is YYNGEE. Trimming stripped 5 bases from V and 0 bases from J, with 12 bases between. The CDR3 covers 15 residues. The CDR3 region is CASSPGRNSNQPQHF. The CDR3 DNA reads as TGTGCCAGCAGTCCGGGACGGAATAGCAATCAGCCCCAGCATTTT. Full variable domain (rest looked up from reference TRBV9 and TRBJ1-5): DSGVTQTPKHLITATGQRVTLRCSPRSGDLSVYWYQQSLDQGLQFLIQYYNGEERAKGNILERFSAQQFPDLHSELNLSSLELGDSALYFCASSPGRNSNQPQHFGDGTRLSIL.

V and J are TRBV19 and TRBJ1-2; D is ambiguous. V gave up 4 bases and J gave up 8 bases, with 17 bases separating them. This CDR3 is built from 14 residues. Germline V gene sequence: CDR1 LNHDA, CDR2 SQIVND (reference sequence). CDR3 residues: CASSTLRSPEGYTF. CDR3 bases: TGTGCCAGTAGTACCCTACGGTCCCCCGAGGGCTACACCTTC. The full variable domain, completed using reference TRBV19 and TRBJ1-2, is DGGITQSPKYLFRKEGQNVTLSCEQNLNHDAMYWYRQDPGQGLRLIYYSQIVNDFQKGDIAEGYSVSREKKESFPLTVTSAQKNPTAFYLCASSTLRSPEGYTFGSGTRLTVV.

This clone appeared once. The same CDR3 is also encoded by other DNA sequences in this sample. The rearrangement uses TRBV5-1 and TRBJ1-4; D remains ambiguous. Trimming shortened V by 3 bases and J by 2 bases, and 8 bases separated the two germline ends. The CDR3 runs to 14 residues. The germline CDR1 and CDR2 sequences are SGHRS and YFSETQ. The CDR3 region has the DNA TGCGCCAGCAGCTCCGGACGCACTAATGAAAAACTGTTTTTT. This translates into CASSSGRTNEKLFF.

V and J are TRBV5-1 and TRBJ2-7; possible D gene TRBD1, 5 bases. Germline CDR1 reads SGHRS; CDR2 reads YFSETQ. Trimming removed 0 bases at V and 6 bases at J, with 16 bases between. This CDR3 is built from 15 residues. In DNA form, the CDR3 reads TGCGCCAGCAGCTTGGGGGGCCAGGATTTAAGCGAGCAGTACTTC. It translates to CASSLGGQDLSEQYF.

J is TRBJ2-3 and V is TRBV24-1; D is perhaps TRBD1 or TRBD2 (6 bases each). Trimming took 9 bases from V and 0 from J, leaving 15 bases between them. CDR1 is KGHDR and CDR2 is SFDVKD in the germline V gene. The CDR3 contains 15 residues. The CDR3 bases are TGTGCCACCGGGAAGGGGGGCACTAGCACAGATACGCAGTATTTT. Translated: CATGKGGTSTDTQYF.

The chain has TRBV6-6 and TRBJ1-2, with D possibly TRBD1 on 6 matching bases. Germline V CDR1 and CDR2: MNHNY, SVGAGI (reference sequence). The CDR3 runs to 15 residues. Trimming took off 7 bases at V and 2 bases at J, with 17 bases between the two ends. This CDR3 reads CASTEFRTDNYGYTF. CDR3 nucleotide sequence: TGTGCCAGCACGGAGTTCAGGACAGACAACTATGGCTACACCTTC.

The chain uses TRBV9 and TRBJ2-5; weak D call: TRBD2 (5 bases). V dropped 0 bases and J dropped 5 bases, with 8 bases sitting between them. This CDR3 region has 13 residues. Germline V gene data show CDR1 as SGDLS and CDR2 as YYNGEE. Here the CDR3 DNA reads TGTGCCAGCAGCGTAGACGGGAAGGAGACCCAGTACTTC. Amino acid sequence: CASSVDGKETQYF.

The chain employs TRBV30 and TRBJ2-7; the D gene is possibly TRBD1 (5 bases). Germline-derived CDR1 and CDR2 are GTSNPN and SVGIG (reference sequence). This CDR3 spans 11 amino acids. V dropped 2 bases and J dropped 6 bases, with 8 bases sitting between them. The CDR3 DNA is TGTGCCTGGAGTCCAGGGCCCGAGCAGTACTTC. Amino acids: CAWSPGPEQYF.

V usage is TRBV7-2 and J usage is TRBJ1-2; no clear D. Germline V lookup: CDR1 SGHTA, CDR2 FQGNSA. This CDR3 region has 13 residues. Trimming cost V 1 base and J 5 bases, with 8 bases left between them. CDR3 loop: CASSLGPGYGYTF. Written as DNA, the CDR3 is TGTGCCAGCAGCTTAGGCCCGGGATATGGCTACACCTTC. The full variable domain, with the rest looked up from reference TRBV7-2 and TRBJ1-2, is GAGVSQSPSNKVTEKGKDVELRCDPISGHTALYWYRQSLGQGLEFLIYFQGNSAPDKSGLPSDRFSAERTGGSVSTLTIQRTQQEDSAVYLCASSLGPGYGYTFGSGTRLTVV.

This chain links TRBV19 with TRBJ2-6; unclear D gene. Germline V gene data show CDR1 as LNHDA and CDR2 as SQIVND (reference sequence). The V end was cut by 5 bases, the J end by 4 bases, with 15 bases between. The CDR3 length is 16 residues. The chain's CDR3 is CASSPPVWSGANVLTF. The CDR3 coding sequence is TGTGCCAGTAGTCCCCCGGTCTGGTCCGGGGCCAACGTCCTGACTTTC.